This T cell receptor (beta chain) came from a study of naive and memory T cell subsets. An equimolar mix of two oligonucleotides served as the beta constant-region primer for TRBC1 and TRBC2. A 12-nucleotide UMI and the SP2 primer were added to the cDNA 3' end by oligonucleotide ligation. Four rounds of PCR amplified the ligated cDNA using nested alpha and beta constant-region primers plus SP2. TCRdb fed the UMI-ligation and nested PCR reads into MiXCR, producing one record per CDR3 protein. The top ten hold more than 0.13% of the sample, which has around 160,000 distinct CDR3 sequences, approximately 15% seen once. This clonotype has a handful of counts. Its antigen is not known. Findings and caveats of the study: Possibly reflecting memory cells re-expressing CD45RA, a few larger clonotypes occurred in naive repertoires, especially CD8.

The germline V and J ends were trimmed by 0 bases and 0 bases, with 9 bases remaining between them. Germline CDR1 SQVTM, CDR2 ANQGSEA. CDR3 length: 14 amino acids. Input material: naive CD4+ T cells from blood. The TCR sequence derives from a human donor in good health. The V gene is TRBV29-1, the J gene TRBJ2-7; perhaps TRBD2 as D (5 bases). The CDR3 DNA reads as TGCAGCGTTGAAGAACGGGGATCCTCCTACGAGCAGTACTTC. Protein product: CSVEERGSSYEQYF.